The clone carrying this TCR beta chain was seen a single time. Its antigen remains unidentified. Researchers partitioned CD4+ cells into CD45RA+ naive and CD45RA-negative memory subsets. This sample is part of a study of shared clonotypes between healthy human individuals. Study-wide points: Larger estimated richness was generally seen in naive subsets than in memory subsets. The donor pool, a small one, limited the genetic and exposure-history diversity represented.

Here immunoSEQ multiplex PCR was the method, and the copy in TCRdb shows in-frame clones only, minus some. The data hold roughly 2,500,000 clones, with 93% observed a single time. The sample was naive CD4+ T cells from PBMCs. This sample's subset: CD45RA+ positively selected. The clonotype originates from a man younger than 35 in good health. Some clones in this sample may be carry-over from other donors' samples.

CDR3 residues: CASSTRGGNSNQPQHF. The CDR3 DNA sequence: TGTGCCAGCAGCACAAGGGGCGGAAATAGCAATCAGCCCCAGCATTTT. This chain uses TRBV7-8 with TRBJ1-5, with a weak D call TRBD1 (5 bases). Trimming removed 5 bases from V and 0 bases from J, with 14 bases in between. The CDR3 has 16 residues. Germline lookup yields CDR1 SGHVS and CDR2 FQNEAQ.